This record covers a single TCR beta chain. This clone's antigen is unknown. Nothing much larger sits one base from this clone, and base qualities are not available. The roughly 39 donors, aged about 6 to 90 years, were systemically healthy Caucasian individuals from Russia. Approximately 10 milliliters of peripheral blood were collected from each donor into EDTA-treated Vacutainer tubes. Ficoll-Paque density-gradient centrifugation was used to isolate PBMCs, with at least 6.5 million per sample. Total RNA, at least 6 micrograms per sample, was extracted from PBMCs with Trizol reagent. Naive CD45RAhigh/CD27high T cell percentages were measured by flow cytometry on a PBMC aliquot from every donor. This sample is part of a study of blood T cells in healthy people across ages (dated by TCRdb to the mid-2010s). Broadly, across the study: In model experiments, template switching captured roughly one uniquely barcoded TCR beta cDNA molecule for every two T cells. To track age-related changes in TCR beta repertoire diversity, the study relied on deep sequencing normalized with unique cDNA molecular identifiers. The donors were divided into four age groups: young (average about 16 years), middle-aged (about 39), aged (approximately 59) and long-lived (about 84). Donors of different ages were randomly distributed across sequencing lanes to avoid experimental bias. The study analyzed two additional independent replicas of 1 million unique cDNA reads from the same blood draw for two donors, one aged 18 to 29 and one aged 80 or older. Study-level results and caveats: The long-lived group showed more naive CD4+ T cells, fewer expanded clones and increased TCR diversity than the aged group, suggesting age selection. Because donor CMV infection status was unknown, age-related changes in expanded clonotypes were potentially confounded. Since profiling was done on bulk unsorted PBMCs, naive and antigen-experienced compartments could not be conclusively compared. Observed TCR beta diversity per million T cells fell roughly linearly with age, and a significant reduction was already apparent by age roughly 40. Estimates of total diversity based on one million sequenced T cells were regarded as lower bounds and as underestimates. The percentage of naive T cells measured by flow cytometry correlated strongly with observed TCR beta diversity.

Libraries were prepared through 5' RACE. Sequenced on an Illumina HiSeq 2500. A second PCR of roughly 6 to 12 cycles was run with a J-beta primer mix and a sample-barcoded 5' primer. A template-switch 5' adaptor carrying 12 random nucleotides introduced a unique molecular identifier onto each TCR beta cDNA molecule. Each sample yielded at least 2.5 million CDR3-containing paired-end reads. First-strand cDNA synthesis was performed from all RNA using the Mint cDNA synthesis kit, with priming by a TRBC-specific oligonucleotide. After uracil-DNA glycosylase treatment, a first 18-cycle PCR used universal primers M1SS and BC2_uni_R on all cDNA. The paper's processing steps were these. Normalization of each sample was performed by random selection of 1 million high-quality reads, each carrying a distinct molecular identifier. Reads sharing molecular identifiers were discarded rather than binned into consensus sequences. MiTCR, run with a Q25 quality threshold and the strictest error-elimination algorithm, handled CDR3 identification, clonotype clustering and error correction. A nonparametric unseen species model with Euler transformation was used to estimate a lower bound on total TCR beta diversity. TCRdb itself trimmed the public reads at Q25 with fastp, ran MiXCR and retained productive beta chains. Rows merge per CDR3 protein into single entries with the most common DNA and genes. What appears here as the V and J calls and clone size reflects TCRdb's work, not the paper's. This sample holds roughly 800,000 distinct CDR3 sequences; about 62% were observed only once. The ten most abundant clones make up over 20% of the sample.

V drops 4 bases and J drops 6 bases, leaving 13 bases in between. CDR1 and CDR2 (LNHDA, SQIVND) derive from the germline V gene (reference sequence). From the cysteine through the phenylalanine, the CDR3 covers 13 amino acids. Only the CDR3 DNA is retained, 39 bases long and in frame from the first base. This sequence uses TRBV19 and TRBJ2-7, with no confident D gene call. Sequencing was done on a sample of blood. This clonotype was sampled from a man aged 25 to 45 in good health. The CDR3 protein: CASSRSQQAEQYF. The DNA is as follows: TGTGCCAGTAGTAGGTCTCAACAAGCCGAGCAGTACTTC.